Detailed here is one T cell receptor (beta chain). The data are from a study of blood T cell repertoires in COVID-19. Overall study: Sites across the United States, Italy and Spain contributed samples from acute and convalescent COVID-19. Nucleic acid was either cDNA or gDNA, and it came from T cells, B-cell-depleted T cells, or PBMCs.

Original methodology: Cell counts per sample came from amplifying reference gene primers. Profiling relied on immunoSEQ multiplex PCR, and the TCRdb table lists in-frame clones only, not all of them. V, J and clone size were drawn from that table, and D and trimming were deduced from the DNA. The sample records 110,000 or so clones, approximately 80% being singletons. There are 17 residues in the CDR3. Germline CDR1 SGDLS, CDR2 YYNGEE. With 3 bases clipped from V and 0 bases from J, the junction kept 7 bases outside the gene matches. The chain uses TRBV9 and TRBJ2-2; TRBD1 matches at 8 bases. The sequenced sample consisted of peripheral blood. This clonotype was sampled from a woman aged 80 or over with active or convalescent COVID-19. CDR3 DNA sequence: TGTGCCAGCAGCGCCCGGACAGGGCCCCCGAACACCGGGGAGCTGTTTTTT. Its translation is CASSARTGPPNTGELFF.